Sequencing of this TCR beta chain was carried out in a study of blood T cells in healthy people across ages (dated by TCRdb to the mid-2010s). Regarding the research as a whole: In model experiments, template switching captured roughly one uniquely barcoded TCR beta cDNA molecule for every two T cells. To avoid experimental bias, donors of different ages were spread randomly across the sequencing lanes. Two additional independent replicas of 1 million unique cDNA reads from the same blood draw were analyzed for two donors (one aged 18 to 29 and one aged 80 or older). Four age groups were formed from the donors: young (average approximately 15 years), middle-aged (around 39), aged (62) and long-lived (approximately 80). Using deep sequencing normalized with unique cDNA molecular identifiers, the study measured how TCR beta repertoire diversity changes with age.

General study outcomes and caveats: The long-lived group showed more naive CD4+ T cells, fewer expanded clones and increased TCR diversity than the aged group, suggesting age selection. Bulk unsorted PBMC profiling prevented conclusive comparison of naive and antigen-experienced compartments. Total diversity estimates from one million sequenced T cells were considered lower bounds and underestimates. There was a strong correlation between observed TCR beta diversity and the percentage of naive T cells measured by flow cytometry. Observed TCR beta diversity per million T cells fell roughly linearly with age, and a significant reduction was already apparent by age about 43. The CMV infection status of donors was not known, potentially confounding age-related changes in expanded clonotypes.

This clonotype showed up many times. Its antigen is still unknown. The sample holds no much larger clone one base away, and base qualities are not on file. Libraries were built with 5' RACE. The sample was run on an Illumina HiSeq 2500. A second PCR of roughly 7 to 11 cycles was performed with a sample-barcoded 5' primer and a J-beta primer mix. Each TCR beta cDNA molecule received a unique molecular identifier from a template-switch 5' adaptor carrying 12 random nucleotides. Each sample yielded at least 3 million CDR3-containing paired-end reads. The Mint cDNA synthesis kit, primed by a TRBC-specific oligonucleotide, was used to synthesize first-strand cDNA from all RNA. Following uracil-DNA glycosylase treatment, all cDNA underwent a first 18-cycle PCR with the universal primers M1SS and BC2_uni_R. As for how the authors treated the data: For normalization, 1 million high-quality reads, each with a distinct molecular identifier, were randomly selected from each sample. Reads sharing molecular identifiers were discarded rather than binned into consensus sequences. MiTCR, set to a Q25 quality threshold and the strictest error-elimination algorithm, was used for CDR3 identification, clonotype clustering and error correction. A nonparametric unseen species model with Euler transformation was used to estimate a lower bound on total TCR beta diversity. In-frame beta chains were kept once TCRdb had trimmed the public reads at Q25 with fastp and called clones with MiXCR. When rows share a CDR3 protein, they turn into one entry using the most common DNA and genes. What appears here as the V and J calls and clone size reflects TCRdb's work, not the paper's. The sample data list roughly 650,000 distinct CDR3 sequences, and less than 40% of these were observed just once. 15% of the sample rests with the top ten.

Trimming takes 4 bases off V and 7 bases off J; junction bases not matched to a gene: 11. The CDR3, from cysteine to phenylalanine, totals 15 residues. Only the CDR3 region is kept as DNA, spanning 45 bases read in frame from base 1. As encoded in the germline V gene (reference sequence), CDR1 is MNHNY while CDR2 is SVGAGI. Systemically healthy Caucasian individuals from Russia, around 38 in total and aged 6 to 90 years, were included as donors. Each donor gave ten milliliters of peripheral blood, drawn into EDTA-treated Vacutainer tubes. Ficoll-Paque density-gradient centrifugation was used to isolate PBMCs, with at least 7 million obtained per sample. Total RNA, at least 6 micrograms per sample, was extracted from PBMCs with Trizol reagent. For every donor, flow cytometry on a PBMC aliquot measured the percentage of naive CD45RAhigh/CD27high T cells.

This sequence was found in a woman at least 80 years old in good health. Donor details come from another sample of the same person, matched by shared clones. The specimen was blood. The chain is encoded by TRBV6-6 joined to TRBJ2-7; 9 central bases correspond to TRBD1. The CDR3 protein sequence reads: CASSSAGTGSGEQYF. The DNA sequence reads TGTGCCAGCAGTTCCGCGGGGACAGGGAGTGGGGAGCAGTACTTC.